This entry describes one T cell receptor beta chain. What it recognizes is unknown. This specimen comes from a study of cytomegalovirus exposure and HLA in healthy donors. Study-wide points: Most subjects had HLA-A and HLA-B alleles reportedly predicted accurately by TCR beta sequences. Evidence from a later analysis indicated that most CMV-associated TCR beta chains looked HLA-restricted.

A multiplex PCR was run with 60 Vbeta primers and 13 Jbeta primers. Here immunoSEQ multiplex PCR was the method, and the copy in TCRdb shows in-frame clones only, minus some. This table has 150,000 to 200,000 clones, around 80% appearing once. V was clipped by 3 bases and J by 3 bases, with 11 bases between them. The CDR3 runs 14 residues. Germline V gene data show CDR1 as MNHEY and CDR2 as SVGAGI. Despite likely unrecorded immune exposures, the donors were nominally healthy at the time of sampling. This chain links TRBV6-5 with TRBJ1-2, with D uncertain. The TCR was taken from a woman aged 18-35 years in good health and CMV-seronegative. Sequenced sample: PBMCs. The DNA for the CDR3 is TGTGCCAGCAGTTATGAGCCGGGGTACTATGGCTACACCTTC. Protein: CASSYEPGYYGYTF.